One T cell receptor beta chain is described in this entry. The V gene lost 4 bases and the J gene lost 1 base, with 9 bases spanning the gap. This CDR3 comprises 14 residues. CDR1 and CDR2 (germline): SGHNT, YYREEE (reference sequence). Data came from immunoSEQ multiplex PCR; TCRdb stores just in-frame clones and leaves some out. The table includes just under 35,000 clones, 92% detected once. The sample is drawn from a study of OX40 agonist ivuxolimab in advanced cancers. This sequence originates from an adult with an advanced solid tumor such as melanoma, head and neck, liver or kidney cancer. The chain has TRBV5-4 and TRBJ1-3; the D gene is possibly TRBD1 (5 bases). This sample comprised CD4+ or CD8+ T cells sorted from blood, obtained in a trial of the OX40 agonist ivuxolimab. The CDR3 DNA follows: TGTGCCAGCAGCGGAGGGGTATCTGGAAACACCATATATTTT. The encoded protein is CASSGGVSGNTIYF.